This T cell receptor (beta chain) was recorded in a study of T cell responses to AZD1222 COVID-19 vaccine. Findings and caveats of the study: Spike-specific TCR repertoires showed rising breadth and depth after two AZD1222 doses. Researchers report vaccine-associated CD4 TCRs spanning spike, with dominance at 160-218 and 743-854. Repertoire sampling occurred only after the peak T cell response. It should be noted that donors were predominantly white British and more often female, and clonal diversity was possibly underestimated.

The data were produced by immunoSEQ multiplex PCR, yet TCRdb's version contains in-frame clones alone and is incomplete. The sample has 150,000 to 200,000 clones, 80% to 95% seen once. On this clone: The antigen is not known.

Sample: peripheral blood, taken on day 0 of AZD1222 vaccination. The source is an adult in good health.

CDR3 DNA: TGTGCCAGCAGCTTAGTTGAGGGGTGGGATGGCTACACCTTC. Translating gives CASSLVEGWDGYTF. The rearrangement joins TRBV7-8 to TRBJ1-2; D perhaps matches TRBD1 (5 bases). The germline V and J ends were trimmed by 1 base and 6 bases, with 12 bases remaining between them. Germline V gene data show CDR1 as SGHVS and CDR2 as FQNEAQ. The CDR3 length is 14 residues.